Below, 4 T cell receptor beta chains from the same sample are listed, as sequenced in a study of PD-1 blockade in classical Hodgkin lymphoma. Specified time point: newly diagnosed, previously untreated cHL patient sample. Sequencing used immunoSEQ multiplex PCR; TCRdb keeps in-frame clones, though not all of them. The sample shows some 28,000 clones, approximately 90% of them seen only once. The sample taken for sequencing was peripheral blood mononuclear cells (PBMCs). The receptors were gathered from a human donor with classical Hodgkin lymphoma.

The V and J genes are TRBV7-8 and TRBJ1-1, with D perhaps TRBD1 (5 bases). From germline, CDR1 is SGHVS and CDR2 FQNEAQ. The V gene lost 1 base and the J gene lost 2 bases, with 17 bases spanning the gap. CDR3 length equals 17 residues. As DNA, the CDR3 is TGTGCCAGCAGCTTAGTGGCATCGGGGGGTATCAACACTGAAGCTTTCTTT. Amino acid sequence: CASSLVASGGINTEAFF.

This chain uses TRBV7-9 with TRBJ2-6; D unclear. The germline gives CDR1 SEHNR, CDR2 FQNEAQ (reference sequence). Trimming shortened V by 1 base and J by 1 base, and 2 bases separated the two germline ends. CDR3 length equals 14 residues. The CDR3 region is CASSLVSGANVLTF. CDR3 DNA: TGTGCCAGCAGCTTAGTTTCTGGGGCCAACGTCCTGACTTTC.

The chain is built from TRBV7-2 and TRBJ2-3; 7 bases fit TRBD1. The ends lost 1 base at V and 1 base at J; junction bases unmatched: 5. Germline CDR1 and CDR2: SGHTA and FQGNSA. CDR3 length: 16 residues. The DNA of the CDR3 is TGTGCCAGCAGCTTAGTAGGGGGCGATGGCACAGATACGCAGTATTTT. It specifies CASSLVGGDGTDTQYF.

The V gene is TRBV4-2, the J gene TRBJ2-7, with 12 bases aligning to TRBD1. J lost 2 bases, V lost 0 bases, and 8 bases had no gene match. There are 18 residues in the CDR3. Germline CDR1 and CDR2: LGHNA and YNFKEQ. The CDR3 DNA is TGTGCCAGCAGCCAAGATCCCACCGGGACAGGGGGCACCTACGAGCAGTACTTC. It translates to CASSQDPTGTGGTYEQYF.